This T cell receptor (beta chain) was identified during a study of T cells after posttransplantation cyclophosphamide. Overall study results and limits: Later blood repertoires were often dominated by clones from the donor CD8+ memory compartment. After PTCy, TRB diversity resembled that of CNI/methotrexate controls. Blood and skin or GI T cell repertoires showed limited TRB overlap.

Libraries were prepared by immunoSEQ multiplex PCR; TCRdb keeps only in-frame clonotypes and omits some of them. The sample has some 37,000 clones; roughly 73% are singletons. This CDR3 contains 15 residues. Per germline, CDR1 MNHEY and CDR2 SVGAGI. The V end lost 5 bases, the J end lost 7 bases, and 20 bases lay between the germline ends. Comment on this clone: Its antigen is unknown.

Busulfan-fludarabine conditioning, marrow transplant, and cyclophosphamide on days +3 and +4 were administered. The sequencing here drew on CD4+ T cells sorted from blood, taken 1,800 to 2,000 days after a stem cell transplant with posttransplant cyclophosphamide. The sequence derives from a female patient aged 35-55 years who received an allogeneic stem cell transplant from a related donor, was CMV-positive, and had no GVHD. A share of the T cells may be of graft donor origin. The chain uses TRBV6-5 and TRBJ1-2; a possible D gene is TRBD1 (5 bases). The CDR3 region is CASSSSPGGASGYTF. The CDR3 nucleotides read TGTGCCAGCAGTAGCTCCCCCGGAGGGGCCTCTGGCTACACCTTC.